The 24 T cell receptor beta chains listed next were all sequenced from one sample in a study of blood T cell repertoires in COVID-19. Here immunoSEQ multiplex PCR was the method, and the copy in TCRdb shows in-frame clones only, minus some. The sample consists of 100,000 to 150,000 clones, around 82% of them appearing once. Sequenced input: peripheral blood. The source is a man older than 75 with active or convalescent COVID-19.

The chain is built from TRBV12-3 or TRBV12-4 and TRBJ1-4; D is unclear. The CDR3 spans 12 residues. V was clipped by 6 bases and J by 8 bases, with 10 bases between them. The CDR3 region has the DNA TGTGCCAGCAGAGGGAGGTGGGAAAAACTGTTTTTT. It codes for CASRGRWEKLFF.

V gene TRBV6-2 or TRBV6-3 combines with J gene TRBJ2-1; D is perhaps TRBD1 (6 bases). CDR3 size: 14 residues. Germline lookup yields CDR1 MNHEY and CDR2 SVGEGT. Deletions cut 3 bases from V and 7 bases from J, with 13 bases between. Written as DNA, the CDR3 is TGTGCCAGCAGTTATGTACAGGGAAGGAATGAGCAGTTCTTC. It specifies CASSYVQGRNEQFF.

There are a few counts of this clone. The chain has TRBV5-6 and TRBJ1-3; D gene unclear. Germline V gene lookup returns CDR1 SGHDT and CDR2 YYEEEE. The CDR3 is 14 amino acids. Trimming cost V 4 bases and J 0 bases, with 8 bases left between them. The CDR3 sequence is CASSPEASGNTIYF. In DNA form, the CDR3 reads TGTGCCAGCAGCCCGGAGGCCTCTGGAAACACCATATATTTT. Drawing the rest from reference TRBV5-6 and TRBJ1-3, the complete variable domain is DAGVTQSPTHLIKTRGQQVTLRCSPKSGHDTVSWYQQALGQGPQFIFQYYEEEERQRGNFPDRFSGHQFPNYSSELNVNALLLGDSALYLCASSPEASGNTIYFGEGSWLTVV.

V and J are TRBV7-6 and TRBJ2-7, with a weak D call TRBD1 (6 bases). Germline V gene lookup returns CDR1 SGHVS and CDR2 FNYEAQ. With 4 bases removed from V and 2 bases from J, the gap between germline ends came to 12 bases. The CDR3 consists of 14 residues. CDR3 nucleotide sequence: TGTGCCAGCAGCTCCGGACAGAATGCCTACGAGCAGTACTTC. Its protein product is CASSSGQNAYEQYF.

The rearrangement uses TRBV2 and TRBJ1-1, with TRBD1 matching over 8 bases. The CDR3 extends over 15 amino acids. Germline V lookup: CDR1 SNHLY, CDR2 FYNNEI. V was clipped by 6 bases and J by 4 bases; unmatched bases: 10. This chain's CDR3 is CASSDRQGAGTEAFF. CDR3 nucleotides: TGTGCCAGCAGCGATCGTCAGGGGGCCGGCACTGAAGCTTTCTTT.

The V call is TRBV5-6, the J call TRBJ2-5; TRBD1 matches at 9 bases. The ends lost 3 bases at V and 5 bases at J; junction bases unmatched: 5. The CDR3 extends over 14 amino acids. The germline gives CDR1 SGHDT, CDR2 YYEEEE. CDR3 sequence reads: CASSWGQGGETQYF. The CDR3 DNA is TGTGCCAGCAGCTGGGGACAGGGCGGGGAGACCCAGTACTTC.

The rearrangement links TRBV19 to TRBJ1-2; D gene ambiguous. From germline, CDR1 is LNHDA and CDR2 SQIVND (reference sequence). This CDR3 comprises 14 residues. V gave up 3 bases and J gave up 3 bases, with 11 bases separating them. The CDR3: CASSMYLADYGYTF. DNA for the CDR3: TGTGCCAGTAGTATGTATTTAGCGGACTATGGCTACACCTTC.

The chain is built from TRBV6-2 or TRBV6-3 and TRBJ1-6; TRBD1 might be the D (6 bases). V shed 2 bases and J shed 5 bases, with 10 bases lying between them. The CDR3 has 15 residues. The germline V gene encodes CDR1 MNHEY and CDR2 SVGEGT. DNA for the CDR3: TGTGCCAGCAGTTACCTACAGGGAAATAATTCACCCCTCCACTTT. This encodes CASSYLQGNNSPLHF.

This clone is a singleton in its sample. The V gene is TRBV24-1, the J gene TRBJ1-1; the D is unclear. Germline V CDR1 and CDR2: KGHDR, SFDVKD. The CDR3 length is 15 residues. V dropped 5 bases and J dropped 1 base, with 13 bases sitting between them. DNA for the CDR3: TGTGCCACCAGTGGATCAATCGCGGGGAACACTGAAGCTTTCTTT. This translates into CATSGSIAGNTEAFF.

The chain combines TRBV5-8 with TRBJ1-5; the match to TRBD1 covers 7 bases. CDR3 length: 14 residues. Germline V gives CDR1 SGHTS, CDR2 YDEGEE. Trimming at V came to 4 bases and at J to 2 bases, leaving 3 bases not matched to a gene. The chain's CDR3 is CASSPGQGNQPQHF. Written as DNA, the CDR3 is TGTGCCAGCAGCCCCGGACAGGGCAATCAGCCCCAGCATTTT.

The chain recombines TRBV10-3 with TRBJ1-4; D is possibly TRBD1 (5 bases). The CDR3 is made up of 13 amino acids. The V and J ends lost 4 bases and 6 bases respectively, with 9 bases between them. Per the germline V gene, CDR1 is ENHRY and CDR2 is SYGVKD. The CDR3 nucleotides are TGTGCCATCAGTGTAGGGGCGGATGAAAAACTGTTTTTT. Residues: CAISVGADEKLFF.

V is TRBV29-1 and J is TRBJ1-2; no definite D call. From germline, CDR1 is SQVTM and CDR2 ANQGSEA. Trimming left V 6 bases short and J 3 bases short, with 11 bases between. This CDR3 has 12 residues. The CDR3 spells CSVNVGYYGYTF. CDR3 coding DNA: TGCAGCGTCAATGTCGGGTACTATGGCTACACCTTC.

The chain employs TRBV19 and TRBJ2-2; 10 positions agree with TRBD2. Germline V gene data show CDR1 as LNHDA and CDR2 as SQIVND (reference sequence). The V and J ends lost 0 bases and 6 bases, in that order; junction bases with no gene match: 1. The CDR3 is made up of 15 amino acids. Written as DNA, the CDR3 is TGTGCCAGTAGTATAGAAGCGGGGGGGGCCGGGGAGCTGTTTTTT. Encoded protein: CASSIEAGGAGELFF.

The chain couples TRBV19 to TRBJ1-5; perhaps TRBD1 as D (6 bases). Trimming left V 3 bases short and J 8 bases short, with 20 bases between. The length of the CDR3 is 16 residues. Germline CDR1 LNHDA, CDR2 SQIVND (reference sequence). As DNA, the CDR3 is TGTGCCAGTAGTATGGGGGACATACAGGCGTGGGAGCCCCAGCATTTT. This gives the protein CASSMGDIQAWEPQHF.

This clone was recorded only once. This chain joins TRBV24-1 and TRBJ2-4, with 14 bases identical to TRBD2. This CDR3 is built from 16 residues. Germline CDR1 is KGHDR and CDR2 is SFDVKD. V lost 7 bases to trimming and J lost 6 bases; unmatched junction nucleotides: 7. CDR3 amino acids: CATSQTSGGAGNIQYF. DNA of the CDR3: TGTGCCACCAGCCAGACTAGCGGGGGGGCCGGAAACATTCAGTACTTC.

The chain joins TRBV12-3 or TRBV12-4 to TRBJ1-2, with 8 bases lining up with TRBD1. The CDR3 runs 13 residues. Trimming cost V 3 bases and J 7 bases; bases outside gene matches: 4. The CDR3 DNA reads TGTGCCAGCAGTTTGCCGGACAGGGTTGGCTACACCTTC. Protein: CASSLPDRVGYTF.

This chain uses TRBV7-8 with TRBJ2-5; the match to TRBD1 covers 8 bases. V lost 4 bases, J lost 4 bases, and 5 bases stayed unmatched. The CDR3 consists of 14 residues. Germline V gene sequence: CDR1 SGHVS, CDR2 FQNEAQ. The CDR3 DNA is TGTGCCAGCAGCTCGCAGGGGGCGGGAGAGACCCAGTACTTC. This sequence encodes CASSSQGAGETQYF.

In its sample, this clone was seen a few times. The gene calls are TRBV9 and TRBJ1-3, with D unclear. The CDR3 runs 14 residues. Germline values: CDR1 SGDLS, CDR2 YYNGEE. V was pared by 5 bases and J by 4 bases, with 13 bases between. The CDR3 DNA reads TGTGCCAGCAGTTATGGAGTTGGGGGAAACACCATATATTTT. Encoded protein: CASSYGVGGNTIYF. Supplemented by reference TRBV9 and TRBJ1-3, the full variable domain reads DSGVTQTPKHLITATGQRVTLRCSPRSGDLSVYWYQQSLDQGLQFLIQYYNGEERAKGNILERFSAQQFPDLHSELNLSSLELGDSALYFCASSYGVGGNTIYFGEGSWLTVV.

The CDR3 DNA is TGTGCCAGCAGCCCCGGGACAGAGAGTAGGTACGAGCAGTACTTC. Protein product: CASSPGTESRYEQYF. The chain joins TRBV7-3 to TRBJ2-7, with 7 bases that match TRBD1. The germline gives CDR1 SGHTA, CDR2 FQGTGA. V lost 5 bases to trimming and J lost 4 bases; unmatched junction nucleotides: 11. The CDR3 length is 15 residues.

The chain carries TRBV10-2 and TRBJ1-1; D is unresolved. This CDR3 has 13 amino acids. Per germline, CDR1 WSHSY and CDR2 SAAADI. Trimming took 7 bases from V and 6 from J, leaving 15 bases between them. The CDR3 bases are TGCGCCAGCACCCTGAGTAGAGCGGCTGAAGCTTTCTTT. Its protein product is CASTLSRAAEAFF.

V and J are TRBV5-6 and TRBJ2-1; the D gene is possibly TRBD2 (7 bases). CDR3 size: 15 residues. V lost 3 bases and J 5 bases, leaving 15 bases between the germline ends. Looked up from germline, CDR1 is SGHDT and CDR2 is YYEEEE. The CDR3 sequence: CASSWRGTTNNEQFF. The DNA for the CDR3 is TGTGCCAGCAGCTGGAGGGGGACTACAAACAATGAGCAGTTCTTC.

This CDR3 reads CAISDSGLYEQYF. Here the CDR3 DNA reads TGTGCCATCAGTGATTCAGGGTTGTACGAGCAGTACTTC. The chain couples TRBV10-3 to TRBJ2-7; possible D gene TRBD1, 5 bases. Germline V gene data show CDR1 as ENHRY and CDR2 as SYGVKD. This CDR3 contains 13 residues. Trimming shortened V by 3 bases and J by 4 bases, and 10 bases separated the two germline ends.

This clone was detected once. The CDR3 here is CASSAGGTGGDEKLFF. The CDR3 DNA is TGTGCCAGCAGCGCAGGGGGAACAGGGGGAGATGAAAAACTGTTTTTT. The V gene is TRBV9, the J gene TRBJ1-4, with 8 positions matching TRBD1. This CDR3 contains 16 residues. V trimming: 3 bases; J trimming: 6 bases; junction bases outside the gene matches: 10. The germline V gene has CDR1 SGDLS and CDR2 YYNGEE.

This clone appeared a few times. V gene TRBV5-5 combines with J gene TRBJ1-2, with D hard to call. The V end was cut by 5 bases, the J end by 2 bases, with 13 bases between. The CDR3 loop spans 14 amino acids. Germline V gene sequence: CDR1 SGHKS, CDR2 YYEKEE (reference sequence). This chain's CDR3 is CASSSAPGNYGYTF. The CDR3 DNA is TGTGCCAGCAGTTCCGCTCCGGGAAACTATGGCTACACCTTC.